The table lists the clone carrying this TCR beta chain with a few counts. Its antigen is as yet unknown. The source of the sample is a study of identical twins. Study findings and constraints: Excess low generation probability was seen in twin-shared out-of-frame alpha sequences. Within cord blood, abundant beta clonotypes carried fewer insertions, but memory repertoires showed no such trend. Recombination models fit unrelated individuals' TCR alpha sharing but underestimated twins'.

The CDR3 covers 15 residues. Germline-derived CDR1 and CDR2 are SGHTA and FQGNSA. V was cut by 1 base and J by 4 bases, with 14 bases left in between. Unique molecular identifiers were present on cDNA, and template switching added a universal primer site. TCRdb processed the 5' RACE reads anew with MiXCR; each CDR3 protein has one entry. The profile shows 450,000 or so distinct CDR3 sequences, 12% to 15% of them singletons. These data also featured in a second study, about yellow fever vaccine responses in identical twins.

The sequence was collected from a woman under 30 in good health. The genes are TRBV7-2 and TRBJ2-7, with a possible D match to TRBD1 (5 bases). The source material was CD4+ T cells sorted from blood. CDR3 protein: CASSLGGQGKYEQYF. The CDR3 region has the DNA TGTGCCAGCAGCTTAGGGGGTCAGGGTAAATACGAGCAGTACTTC. Based on the CDR3 plus reference TRBV7-2 and TRBJ2-7, the full variable domain is GAGVSQSPSNKVTEKGKDVELRCDPISGHTALYWYRQSLGQGLEFLIYFQGNSAPDKSGLPSDRFSAERTGGSVSTLTIQRTQQEDSAVYLCASSLGGQGKYEQYFGPGTRLTVT.